This T cell receptor beta chain was recorded in a study of blood T cell repertoires in COVID-19. Study-level information: T cells, B-cell-depleted T cells, or PBMCs provided the cDNA or gDNA that served as material.

Per the original data handling: Estimation of nucleated cell counts was performed using reference gene primer amplification. Assay used: immunoSEQ multiplex PCR; TCRdb lists only in-frame clones, some missing. The D gene and trimming were derived from the DNA, and the V and J assignments and clone size from that table. The table lists 150,000 to 200,000 clones, around 79% of them singletons. The sequence was obtained from a man aged 50 to 59 who had recovered from COVID-19. The sample taken for sequencing was peripheral blood.

CDR3 DNA sequence: TGTGCCAGCAGTTTTATGCCAGGGAGGGGAAAACTGTTTTTT. Protein sequence: CASSFMPGRGKLFF. This chain uses TRBV27 with TRBJ1-4; tentatively, D is TRBD1 (5 bases). Per germline, CDR1 MNHEY and CDR2 SMNVEV (reference sequence). CDR3 length: 14 amino acids. The V and J ends lost 3 bases and 10 bases respectively, with 15 bases between them.